One and the same sample provided the 13 T cell receptor beta chains below, sequenced in a study of blood T cell repertoires in COVID-19. The method was immunoSEQ multiplex PCR; TCRdb's version includes in-frame clones alone and lacks a portion of them. The sample has about 180,000 clones, roughly 88% seen once. Sequenced input: PBMCs or T cells enriched from blood (not recorded which). These receptor sequences come from a man aged 45-65 years who had recovered from COVID-19.

A few counts support this clone. The rearrangement links TRBV2 to TRBJ1-1; TRBD1 matches 8 bases. CDR3 length: 14 amino acids. The V gene end was trimmed by 3 bases and the J gene end by 5 bases; junction bases not matched to a gene: 5. Germline CDR1 and CDR2: SNHLY and FYNNEI. As DNA, the CDR3 is TGTGCCAGCAGTGACTGGACAGGGAAGACTGAAGCTTTCTTT. Protein sequence: CASSDWTGKTEAFF.

The chain combines TRBV30 with TRBJ1-5; tentatively, D is TRBD1 (5 bases). CDR1 and CDR2 (germline): GTSNPN, SVGIG (reference sequence). Trimming cost V 1 base and J 0 bases, with 19 bases left between them. This CDR3 spans 18 amino acids. The CDR3 sequence is CAWSGTLQGPYSNQPQHF. The CDR3 nucleotides are TGTGCCTGGAGTGGGACCCTTCAGGGCCCGTATAGCAATCAGCCCCAGCATTTT.

This chain uses TRBV6-5 with TRBJ1-1; D is unresolved. Germline lookup yields CDR1 MNHEY and CDR2 SVGAGI. This CDR3 has 14 residues. The V gene lost 8 bases and the J gene lost 1 base, with 14 bases spanning the gap. CDR3 region: CASEPRAGNTEAFF. Here the CDR3 DNA reads TGTGCCAGCGAACCAAGGGCGGGGAACACTGAAGCTTTCTTT.

For the CDR3, the DNA is TGTGCCAGCAGTGAAGGATGGACAGGGAGGACTGAAGCTTTCTTT. Translation: CASSEGWTGRTEAFF. The chain combines TRBV6-1 with TRBJ1-1, with TRBD1 identical over 8 bases. The CDR3 runs to 15 residues. Germline V CDR1 and CDR2: MNHNS, SASEGT. V gave up 1 base and J gave up 5 bases; unmatched junction bases: 6.

V usage is TRBV3-1 (or the pseudogene TRBV3-2) and J usage is TRBJ2-1; 12 bases align to TRBD2. The CDR3 runs to 15 residues. The V segment lost 4 bases and the J segment 6 bases; nucleotides outside the gene matches: 4. Germline values: CDR1 LGHDT, CDR2 YNNKEL (reference sequence). CDR3 DNA: TGTGCCAGCAGCCTCCTAGCGGGGGGGCGCAATGAGCAGTTCTTC. It is translated as CASSLLAGGRNEQFF.

The genes are TRBV28 and TRBJ1-6; the match to TRBD1 covers 7 bases. The CDR3 length is 15 residues. Unmatched junction bases numbered 15, after V lost 10 bases and J lost 9 bases. Germline CDR1 and CDR2: MDHEN and SYDVKM. Here the CDR3 reads CATKQGPGLISPLHF. The CDR3 DNA reads as TGTGCCACTAAACAGGGGCCGGGGTTGATTTCACCCCTCCACTTT.

The V call is TRBV12-3 or TRBV12-4, the J call TRBJ2-7, with TRBD2 as a possible D gene (5 bases). V dropped 4 bases and J dropped 4 bases, with 8 bases sitting between them. The length of the CDR3 is 12 residues. CDR3 DNA: TGTGCCAGCAGTTCCGGGGAATACGAGCAGTACTTC. This sequence encodes CASSSGEYEQYF.

This clone appeared once. CDR3 in DNA: TGTGCCAGCAGCTTTACCAGTAGCGGGGGGGTCTCCTACGAGCAGTACTTC. The encoded protein is CASSFTSSGGVSYEQYF. V and J are TRBV13 and TRBJ2-7; 11 bases align to TRBD2. The germline CDR1 and CDR2 sequences are PRHDT and FYEKMQ (reference sequence). Trimming removed 3 bases from V and 0 bases from J; junction bases left unmatched: 7. CDR3 length equals 17 residues.

The rearrangement uses TRBV5-1 and TRBJ1-2, with 7 bases matching TRBD1. Trimming took 0 bases from V and 6 from J; bases not matched to a gene: 5. Germline loops: CDR1 SGHRS, CDR2 YFSETQ. The CDR3 sequence is 14 residues long. This CDR3 is CASSLGQGNHGYTF. CDR3 DNA: TGCGCCAGCAGCTTGGGACAGGGAAACCATGGCTACACCTTC.

This chain uses TRBV30 with TRBJ1-2, with 9 bases aligning to TRBD1. The length of the CDR3 is 15 residues. After removal of 7 bases from V and 1 base from J, the junction contained 10 bases not matched to a gene. Germline V gene data show CDR1 as GTSNPN and CDR2 as SVGIG (reference sequence). The CDR3 coding sequence is TGTGCCTTCCGGGACAGGGTGGGAGTTAACTATGGCTACACCTTC. Amino acid sequence: CAFRDRVGVNYGYTF.

V gene TRBV20-1 combines with J gene TRBJ2-5, with unresolved D. This CDR3 is built from 12 residues. The ends were cut back, 3 bases at V and 0 bases at J, with 5 bases in the middle. In germline, CDR1 is DFQATT, CDR2 SNEGSKA (reference sequence). The CDR3 loop is CSASANQETQYF. CDR3 coding DNA: TGCAGTGCTAGTGCTAACCAAGAGACCCAGTACTTC.

The chain has TRBV2 and TRBJ2-5, with D tentatively TRBD1 (6 bases). Germline V lookup: CDR1 SNHLY, CDR2 FYNNEI. V was cut by 5 bases and J by 2 bases, with 9 bases left in between. CDR3 length equals 13 residues. The CDR3, as DNA: TGTGCCAGCAGTACGGACAGACAAGAGACCCAGTACTTC. Translated, it gives CASSTDRQETQYF.

The chain combines TRBV4-1 with TRBJ2-3; 8 nucleotides agree with TRBD1. With V trimmed by 1 base and J by 5 bases, 11 bases remained unmatched. The CDR3 runs to 17 residues. Germline CDR1 MGHRA, CDR2 YSYEKL. The CDR3 coding sequence is TGCGCCAGCAGCCAAGCCTCGAGAACAGGGGGACGAGATACGCAGTATTTT. Amino acid sequence: CASSQASRTGGRDTQYF.